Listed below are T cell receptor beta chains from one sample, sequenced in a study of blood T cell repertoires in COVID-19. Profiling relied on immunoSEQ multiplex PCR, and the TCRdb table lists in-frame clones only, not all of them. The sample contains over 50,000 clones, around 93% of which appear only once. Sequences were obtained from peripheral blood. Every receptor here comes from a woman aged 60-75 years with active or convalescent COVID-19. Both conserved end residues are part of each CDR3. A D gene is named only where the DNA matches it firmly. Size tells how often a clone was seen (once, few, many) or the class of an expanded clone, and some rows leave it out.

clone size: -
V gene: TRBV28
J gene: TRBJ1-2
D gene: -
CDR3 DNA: TGTGCCAGCAGTTCTGACAGCTACTATGGCTACACCTTC
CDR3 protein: CASSSDSYYGYTF

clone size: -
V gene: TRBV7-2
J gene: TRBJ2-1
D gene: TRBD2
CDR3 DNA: TGTGCCAGCGGACCGGGACTACGAAACAATGAGCAGTTCTTC
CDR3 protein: CASGPGLRNNEQFF

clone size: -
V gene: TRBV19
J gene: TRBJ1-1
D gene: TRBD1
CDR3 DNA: TGTGCCAGTAGTAAACAGGGGGTTACTAATATGAACACTGAAGCTTTCTTT
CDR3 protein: CASSKQGVTNMNTEAFF

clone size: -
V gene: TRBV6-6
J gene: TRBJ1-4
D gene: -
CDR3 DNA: TGTGCCAGCAGCCCCGCTGACCCGGGGAATTTGTTTTTT
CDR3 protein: CASSPADPGNLFF

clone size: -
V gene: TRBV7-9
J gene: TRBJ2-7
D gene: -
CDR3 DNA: TGTGCCAGCAGCTTGAGCGGCTACGAGCAGTACTTC
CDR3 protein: CASSLSGYEQYF

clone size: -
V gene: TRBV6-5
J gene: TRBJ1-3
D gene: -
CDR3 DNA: TGTGCCAGCAGTTATTGGGGAGCCGGAAACACCATATATTTT
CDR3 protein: CASSYWGAGNTIYF

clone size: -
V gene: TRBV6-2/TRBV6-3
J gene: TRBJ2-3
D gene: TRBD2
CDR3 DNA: TGTGCCAGCAGTTACCGCACGACTAGCGCCTTCACAGATACGCAGTATTTT
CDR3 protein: CASSYRTTSAFTDTQYF

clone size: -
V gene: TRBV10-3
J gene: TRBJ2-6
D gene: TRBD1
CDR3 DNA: TGTGCCATCAGTTCGGGACAGGTCCTCTCTGGGGCCAACGTCCTGACTTTC
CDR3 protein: CAISSGQVLSGANVLTF

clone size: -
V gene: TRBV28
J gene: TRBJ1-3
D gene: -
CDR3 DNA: TGTGCCAGCAGTCTTACAGGCTCTGGAAACACCATATATTTT
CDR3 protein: CASSLTGSGNTIYF

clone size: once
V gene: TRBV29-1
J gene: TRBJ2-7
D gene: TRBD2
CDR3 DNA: TGCAGCGCCCGACTAGCGGGAGGCTACGAGCAGTACTTC
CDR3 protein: CSARLAGGYEQYF

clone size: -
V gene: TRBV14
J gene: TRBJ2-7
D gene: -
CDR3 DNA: TGTGCCAGCAGCCGAGGGACATACCTCTACGAGCAGTACTTC
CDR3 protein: CASSRGTYLYEQYF

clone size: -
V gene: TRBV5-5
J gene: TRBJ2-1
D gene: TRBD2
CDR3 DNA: TGTGCCAGCAGGGGGACTATAACCTACAATGAGCAGTTCTTC
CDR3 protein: CASRGTITYNEQFF

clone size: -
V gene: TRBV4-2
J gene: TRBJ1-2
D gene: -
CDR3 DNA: TGTGCCAGCAGCCAAGTAGGGGTCGACTATGGCTACACCTTC
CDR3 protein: CASSQVGVDYGYTF

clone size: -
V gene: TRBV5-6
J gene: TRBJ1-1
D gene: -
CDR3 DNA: TGTGCCAGCAGCTTCTTCGGGAATACTGAAGCTTTCTTT
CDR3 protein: CASSFFGNTEAFF

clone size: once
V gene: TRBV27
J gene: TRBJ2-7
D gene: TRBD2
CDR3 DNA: TGTGCCAGCAGGCGACTAGCTGGGGACTACGAGCAGTACTTC
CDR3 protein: CASRRLAGDYEQYF

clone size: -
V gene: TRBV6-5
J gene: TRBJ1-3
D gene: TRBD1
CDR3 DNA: TGTGCCAGCCACCGGGACAGGGACTCTGGAAACACCATATATTTT
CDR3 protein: CASHRDRDSGNTIYF

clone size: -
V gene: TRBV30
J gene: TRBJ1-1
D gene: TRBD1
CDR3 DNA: TGTGCCCGGGGGACAGGGTATGGGGCTGAAGCTTTCTTT
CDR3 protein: CARGTGYGAEAFF

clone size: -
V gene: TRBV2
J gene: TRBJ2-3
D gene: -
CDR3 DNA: TGTGCCAGCAGGCCAGGACTGTTAGATACGCAGTATTTT
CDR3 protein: CASRPGLLDTQYF

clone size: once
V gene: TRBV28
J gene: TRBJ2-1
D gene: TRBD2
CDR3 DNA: TGTGCCAGCAGAGGACTAGCGGGATACAATGAGCAGTTCTTC
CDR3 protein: CASRGLAGYNEQFF

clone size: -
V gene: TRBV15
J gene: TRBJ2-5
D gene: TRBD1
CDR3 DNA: TGTGCCACCACCGACAGGGGGCTATTGGAGACCCAGTACTTC
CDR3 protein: CATTDRGLLETQYF

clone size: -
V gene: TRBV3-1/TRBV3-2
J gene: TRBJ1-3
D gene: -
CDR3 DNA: TGTGCCAGCAGCCAAGGCAGGGGCTTTTCAGGAAACACCATATATTTT
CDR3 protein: CASSQGRGFSGNTIYF

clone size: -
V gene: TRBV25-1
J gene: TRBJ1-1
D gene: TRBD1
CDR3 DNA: TGTGCCAGCAGTGAACACAGGGGGGTAACTGAAGCTTTCTTT
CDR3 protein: CASSEHRGVTEAFF

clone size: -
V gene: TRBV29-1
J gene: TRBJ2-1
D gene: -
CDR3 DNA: TGCAGCGCTGGGGCCTCCTACAATGAGCAGTTCTTC
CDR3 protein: CSAGASYNEQFF

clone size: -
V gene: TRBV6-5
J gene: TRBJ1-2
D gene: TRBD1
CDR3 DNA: TGTGCCACCAAGAAACCGACAGGGTCATCAATAGGCTACACCTTC
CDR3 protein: CATKKPTGSSIGYTF

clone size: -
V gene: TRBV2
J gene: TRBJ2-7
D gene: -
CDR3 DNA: TGTGCCAGCTGGAGGGGGGGCGAGCAGTACTTC
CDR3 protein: CASWRGGEQYF

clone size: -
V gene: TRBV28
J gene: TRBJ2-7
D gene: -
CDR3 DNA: TGTGCCAGCAGTTTACCAGGGAACTCCTACGAGCAGTACTTC
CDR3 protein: CASSLPGNSYEQYF

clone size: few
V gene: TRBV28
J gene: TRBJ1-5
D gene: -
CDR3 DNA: TGTGCCAGCAGTTCAGGGTACAATCAGCCCCAGCATTTT
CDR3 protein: CASSSGYNQPQHF

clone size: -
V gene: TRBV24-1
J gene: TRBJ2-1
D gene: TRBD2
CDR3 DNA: TGTGCCACCAGTGTAACCGGGACTAGCCCTTTCAATGAGCAGTTCTTC
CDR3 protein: CATSVTGTSPFNEQFF

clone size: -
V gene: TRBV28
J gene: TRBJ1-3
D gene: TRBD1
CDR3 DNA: TGTGCCAGCAGTGCACCCGCCAGGGGGCGCGTTGGAAACACCATATATTTT
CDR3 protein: CASSAPARGRVGNTIYF